The 26 T cell receptor beta chains below were found in one sample sequenced in a study of molecular identifiers for immune sequencing clone quantification. TCRdb called the PCR reads again in MiXCR, with one record for every CDR3 protein. The table includes over 100,000 distinct CDR3 sequences, around 30% detected once. Sequencing used naive CD8+ T cells from blood, with Jurkat cell RNA spiked in. Described subset: FACS-sorted CD8+CD4-CCR7+CD45RA+ naive T cells. The origin of the receptors is a human donor in good health. Some libraries in this study had Jurkat cell RNA spiked in.

Regarding this clonotype: This may come from a read error, since a much larger clone is one base off. This sequence joins TRBV7-2 and TRBJ2-3, with D maybe TRBD2 (7 bases). CDR3 length: 15 residues. Germline assignment: CDR1 SGHTA and CDR2 FQGNSA. The germline V and J ends were trimmed by 1 base and 4 bases, with 12 bases remaining between them. This chain's CDR3 is CASSLGGGASDTQYF. The CDR3 nucleotides are TGTGCCAGCAGCTTAGGGGGGGGGGCGTCAGATACGCAGTATTTT.

For this clonotype: A read error may account for a junction end that differs from germline. The rearrangement joins TRBV5-6 to TRBJ2-3, with D possibly TRBD1 on 5 matching bases. Germline V gene data show CDR1 as SGHDT and CDR2 as YYEEEE. The length of the CDR3 is 14 residues. Written as DNA, the CDR3 is TGTGCCAGCGGCTTGGGGCTCCTCACAGATACGCAGTATTTT. Its protein product is CASGLGLLTDTQYF.

With respect to this clonotype: An end of the junction does not agree with germline; a read error may underlie this. The V and J genes are TRBV13 and TRBJ2-3, with TRBD2 identical over 9 bases. Germline V lookup: CDR1 PRHDT, CDR2 FYEKMQ (reference sequence). CDR3 length equals 15 residues. The CDR3, as DNA: TGTGCCAGCAGCCTTTCGGGGACTAGCATAGATACGCAGTATTTT. It translates to CASSLSGTSIDTQYF. Full variable domain (outside the CDR3, taken from reference TRBV13 and TRBJ2-3): AAGVIQSPRHLIKEKRETATLKCYPIPRHDTVYWYQQGPGQDPQFLISFYEKMQSDKGSIPDRFSAQQFSDYHSELNMSSLELGDSALYFCASSLSGTSIDTQYFGPGTRLTVL.

This clonotype was counted many times. The chain uses TRBV7-2 and TRBJ2-3; 9 bases are a match to TRBD2. In germline, CDR1 is SGHTA, CDR2 FQGNSA. The CDR3 covers 15 residues. The V and J ends lost 5 bases and 2 bases, in that order; junction bases with no gene match: 5. The CDR3 DNA reads TGTGCCAGCAGCCCGACTAGCGGATACACAGATACGCAGTATTTT. Translation gives CASSPTSGYTDTQYF.

This clonotype was counted many times. The chain is built from TRBV7-6 and TRBJ2-5; perhaps TRBD1 as D (6 bases). Germline CDR1 is SGHVS and CDR2 is FNYEAQ. V gave up 3 bases and J gave up 5 bases, with 10 bases separating them. The CDR3 is 13 amino acids. The CDR3 DNA sequence: TGTGCCAGCAGCTTGGGGGCGCAGGAGACCCAGTACTTC. It yields the protein CASSLGAQETQYF.

A few counts support this clonotype. This rearrangement joins TRBV28 to TRBJ2-7, with D tentatively TRBD1 (6 bases). The CDR3 extends over 14 amino acids. Germline-derived CDR1 and CDR2 are MDHEN and SYDVKM. Trimming cost V 6 bases and J 2 bases, with 14 bases left between them. CDR3 DNA sequence: TGTGCCAGCAGGATAATGACAGGAACCTACGAGCAGTACTTC. Its translation: CASRIMTGTYEQYF.

In this sample, this clonotype turned up a few times. The genes are TRBV27 and TRBJ2-3, with TRBD2 matching 16 bases. Germline CDR1 and CDR2: MNHEY and SMNVEV (reference sequence). CDR3 size: 18 residues. V gave up 4 bases and J gave up 3 bases; unmatched junction bases: 7. CDR3 sequence: CASSSEGLAGGYTDTQYF. The CDR3 nucleotides are TGTGCCAGCAGTTCAGAGGGACTAGCGGGAGGGTATACAGATACGCAGTATTTT.

This clonotype was picked up a small number of times. The chain couples TRBV7-8 to TRBJ1-1; D is perhaps TRBD1 (5 bases). Germline-derived CDR1 and CDR2 are SGHVS and FQNEAQ. The V end lost 5 bases, the J end lost 3 bases, and 40 bases lay between the germline ends. The CDR3 has 23 residues. In DNA, the CDR3 is TGTGCCAGCAGCGCCAAACCCCTCGTTTTGGGACGTGAAGTATCATCAATGTACACTGAAGCTTTCTTT. It codes for CASSAKPLVLGREVSSMYTEAFF. The variable domain in full, completed from reference TRBV7-8 and TRBJ1-1, reads GAGVSQSPRYKVAKRGQDVALRCDPISGHVSLFWYQQALGQGPEFLTYFQNEAQLDKSGLPSDRFFAERPEGSVSTLKIQRTQQEDSAVYLCASSAKPLVLGREVSSMYTEAFFGQGTRLTVV.

V usage is TRBV2 and J usage is TRBJ2-2; D might be TRBD2 (5 bases). The germline CDR1 and CDR2 sequences are SNHLY and FYNNEI. This CDR3 spans 16 amino acids. V lost 6 bases and J lost 0, with 14 bases in between. The CDR3 spells CASSPPTTTNTGELFF. Here the CDR3 DNA reads TGTGCCAGCAGCCCCCCGACTACGACGAACACCGGGGAGCTGTTTTTT.

About this clonotype: A much larger clone lies a single base off, so this may be a read error. The V gene is TRBV6-2 or TRBV6-3, the J gene TRBJ2-1, with D perhaps assigned TRBD1 or TRBD2 (5 bases each). The CDR3 contains 12 residues. The germline V and J ends were trimmed by 2 bases and 13 bases, with 12 bases remaining between them. CDR1 and CDR2 from the germline V gene are MNHEY and SVGEGT. The CDR3: CASSYGGGAQFF. CDR3 DNA sequence: TGTGCCAGCAGTTACGGTGGGGGTGCCCAGTTCTTC.

This clonotype was counted a few times. This chain connects TRBV4-3 to TRBJ2-7; TRBD1 matches 8 bases. Per germline, CDR1 LGHNA and CDR2 YSLEER. V was pared by 0 bases and J by 3 bases, with 4 bases of the junction left unmatched. The CDR3 runs to 15 residues. The CDR3 DNA sequence: TGCGCCAGCAGCCAAGATCAGGACAGGGTCTACGAGCAGTACTTC. The encoded protein is CASSQDQDRVYEQYF.

This clonotype was seen a handful of times. This chain connects TRBV2 to TRBJ1-2; the D gene is possibly TRBD1 (5 bases). Trimming removed 8 bases at V and 2 bases at J, with 6 bases between. Germline assignment: CDR1 SNHLY and CDR2 FYNNEI. This CDR3 has 11 residues. CDR3 DNA sequence: TGTGCCAGCGGGGGGAACTATGGCTACACCTTC. Translated: CASGGNYGYTF. Supplemented by reference TRBV2 and TRBJ1-2, the full variable domain reads EPEVTQTPSHQVTQMGQEVILRCVPISNHLYFYWYRQILGQKVEFLVSFYNNEISEKSEIFDDQFSVERPDGSNFTLKIRSTKLEDSAMYFCASGGNYGYTFGSGTRLTVV.

This clonotype appeared a few times. The chain carries TRBV3-1 and TRBJ2-3; D remains ambiguous. Germline V lookup: CDR1 LGHDT, CDR2 YNNKEL (reference sequence). The CDR3 loop spans 13 amino acids. V was cut by 5 bases and J by 7 bases, with 13 bases left in between. Here the CDR3 reads CASSDIPFYTQYF. The CDR3 DNA sequence: TGTGCCAGCAGCGACATTCCCTTTTATACGCAGTATTTT.

The chain carries TRBV20-1 and TRBJ1-5, with a possible D match to TRBD1 (5 bases). CDR3 length: 15 residues. From germline, CDR1 is DFQATT and CDR2 SNEGSKA (reference sequence). V was trimmed by 3 bases and J by 6 bases, leaving 18 bases between them. CDR3 bases: TGCAGTGCTAGTGCGGGACCGGTTGGTATTCAGCCCCAGCATTTT. Amino acids: CSASAGPVGIQPQHF.

In the case of this clonotype: This may be a read error: a much more frequent sequence differs by one nucleotide. The V and J genes are TRBV7-6 and TRBJ2-3; unclear D gene. Per the germline V gene, CDR1 is SGHVS and CDR2 is FNYEAQ. Trimming removed 5 bases from V and 4 bases from J, with 13 bases in between. The CDR3 length is 14 residues. CDR3 coding DNA: TGTGCCAGCAGCCTTAGATTTTTGCCAGATACGCAGTATTTT. It encodes CASSLRFLPDTQYF.

This clonotype showed up many times. The chain has TRBV28 and TRBJ2-3, with 10 bases matching TRBD1. Germline-derived CDR1 and CDR2 are MDHEN and SYDVKM. The V segment lost 2 bases and the J segment 2 bases; nucleotides outside the gene matches: 1. The CDR3 contains 15 residues. CDR3 region: CASSLGTGDTDTQYF. CDR3 nucleotides: TGTGCCAGCAGTTTAGGGACAGGGGACACAGATACGCAGTATTTT.

This clonotype was seen only a few times. The gene calls are TRBV27 and TRBJ2-1, with 16 bases identical to TRBD2. Germline trimming cut 8 bases from V and 3 bases from J; bases unmatched to any gene: 10. CDR1 MNHEY and CDR2 SMNVEV come from the germline V gene (reference sequence). The CDR3 length is 18 residues. This CDR3 is CASSSGTSGRVYYNEQFF. In nucleotides, the CDR3 is TGTGCCAGCTCCTCCGGGACTAGCGGGAGGGTGTACTACAATGAGCAGTTCTTC.

The rearrangement joins TRBV20-1 to TRBJ2-7; possibly TRBD2 for D (6 bases). V lost 6 bases to trimming and J lost 3 bases, with 15 bases between them. This CDR3 has 13 amino acids. CDR1 is DFQATT and CDR2 is SNEGSKA in the germline V gene (reference sequence). In DNA form, the CDR3 reads TGCAGTGCAGAAACTAGCAGTTACTACGAGCAGTACTTC. Translating it yields CSAETSSYYEQYF.

In regard to this clonotype: The germline gene is not matched at one end of the junction; a read error may be the cause. The chain has TRBV7-9 and TRBJ1-4, with 7 bases aligning to TRBD1. Looked up from germline, CDR1 is SEHNR and CDR2 is FQNEAQ (reference sequence). CDR3 length: 15 amino acids. The CDR3 is CTSSPPTGIGDNLFF. CDR3 sequence (DNA): TGTACCAGCAGCCCGCCGACAGGGATAGGGGATAATCTGTTTTTT.

This clonotype was counted many times. The chain couples TRBV5-6 to TRBJ2-1, with 8 bases that match TRBD1. Trimming removed 0 bases from V and 12 bases from J; junction bases left unmatched: 2. The CDR3 is made up of 12 amino acids. Looked up from germline, CDR1 is SGHDT and CDR2 is YYEEEE. The CDR3 reads CASSLADRGQFF. For the CDR3, the DNA is TGTGCCAGCAGCTTGGCCGACAGGGGGCAGTTCTTC.

In regard to this clonotype: A read error is possible here, since a much larger clone lies one base away. V is TRBV7-8 and J is TRBJ1-6; D is unclear. Germline V CDR1 and CDR2: SGHVS, FQNEAQ. V gave up 2 bases and J gave up 8 bases, with 16 bases separating them. This CDR3 region has 16 residues. This chain's CDR3 is CASSLPVLIAHSPLHF. In DNA form, the CDR3 reads TGTGCCAGCAGCTTACCCGTCCTAATCGCCCATTCACCCCTCCACTTT.

Regarding this clonotype: This could be a read error, since a much larger clone is one nucleotide away. The J gene is TRBJ2-1, the V gene TRBV19; no clear D. The CDR3 is made up of 12 amino acids. The germline V gene encodes CDR1 LNHDA and CDR2 SQIVND (reference sequence). The ends were cut back, 5 bases at V and 12 bases at J, with 14 bases in the middle. In nucleotides, the CDR3 is TGTGCCAGTAGTCCCCCGTCCCATGGGCAGTTCTTC. Amino acids: CASSPPSHGQFF.

On this clonotype: A single base separates this from a much larger clone, so it may be a read error. The chain employs TRBV29-1 and TRBJ2-5; no firm D call. Germline V gives CDR1 SQVTM, CDR2 ANQGSEA. The CDR3 sequence is 12 residues long. CDR3 bases: TGCAGCGTAGAGGCGGACCAAGAGTCCCAGTACTTC. Protein product: CSVEADQESQYF.

This clonotype was seen repeatedly, ten times or more. This chain joins TRBV9 and TRBJ1-4; D not resolved. The CDR3 has 11 amino acids. The V gene lost 4 bases and the J gene lost 6 bases, with 4 bases spanning the gap. Per germline, CDR1 SGDLS and CDR2 YYNGEE. This chain's CDR3 is CASSRDEKLFF. In DNA form, the CDR3 reads TGTGCCAGCAGCCGGGATGAAAAACTGTTTTTT. Supplemented by reference TRBV9 and TRBJ1-4, the full variable domain reads DSGVTQTPKHLITATGQRVTLRCSPRSGDLSVYWYQQSLDQGLQFLIQYYNGEERAKGNILERFSAQQFPDLHSELNLSSLELGDSALYFCASSRDEKLFFGSGTQLSVL.

This clonotype was seen many times. The chain recombines TRBV13 with TRBJ1-1; 9 nucleotides line up with TRBD1. The CDR3 is made up of 15 amino acids. Trimming removed 0 bases from V and 10 bases from J; junction bases left unmatched: 9. Per germline, CDR1 PRHDT and CDR2 FYEKMQ (reference sequence). CDR3 sequence (DNA): TGTGCCAGCAGCTTAGGCCCGGGACAGGGCTCGGCAGCTTTCTTT. It translates to CASSLGPGQGSAAFF.

The CDR3 nucleotides are TGTGCCAGCAGTGAAGAGCAGGGTCGCGAAAAACTGTTTTTT. It encodes CASSEEQGREKLFF. This rearrangement joins TRBV2 to TRBJ1-4, with a weak D call TRBD1 (5 bases). This CDR3 is 14 amino acids long. V shed 1 base and J shed 8 bases, with 11 bases lying between them. Germline values: CDR1 SNHLY, CDR2 FYNNEI.